These 27 T cell receptor beta chains originate from one sample sequenced in a study of blood T cell repertoires in COVID-19. This table comes from immunoSEQ multiplex PCR, and its TCRdb copy is limited to in-frame clones, with some not included. The sample lists 350,000 to 400,000 clones; more than 85% were seen once. Sample: PBMCs or T cells enriched from blood (not recorded which). Receptors were obtained from a woman aged 30 to 39 who had recovered from COVID-19.

This rearrangement joins TRBV7-6 to TRBJ2-5; 7 bases align to TRBD1. The CDR3 covers 13 residues. With 5 bases clipped from V and 3 bases from J, the junction kept 3 bases outside the gene matches. Germline V gives CDR1 SGHVS, CDR2 FNYEAQ. The CDR3 sequence is CASSPGTEETQYF. CDR3 sequence (DNA): TGTGCCAGCAGCCCAGGGACAGAAGAGACCCAGTACTTC. The full variable domain, with the rest looked up from reference TRBV7-6 and TRBJ2-5, is GAGVSQSPRYKVTKRGQDVALRCDPISGHVSLYWYRQALGQGPEFLTYFNYEAQQDKSGLPNDRFSAERPEGSISTLTIQRTEQRDSAMYRCASSPGTEETQYFGPGTRLLVL.

The V gene is TRBV19, the J gene TRBJ2-3, with D possibly TRBD1 on 6 matching bases. Trimming pared 5 bases from V and 2 bases from J, leaving 17 bases between. The CDR3 totals 16 residues. Germline lookup yields CDR1 LNHDA and CDR2 SQIVND (reference sequence). The CDR3 spells CASSPSWGPPTDTQYF. CDR3 bases: TGTGCCAGTAGTCCCTCCTGGGGGCCCCCCACAGATACGCAGTATTTT.

The V and J genes are TRBV5-1 and TRBJ1-2, with 10 bases lining up with TRBD1. Trimming removed 4 bases from V and 2 bases from J; junction bases left unmatched: 2. The CDR3 extends over 14 amino acids. From germline, CDR1 is SGHRS and CDR2 YFSETQ. The DNA of the CDR3 is TGCGCCAGCAGCGAGGGACAGGGGAACTATGGCTACACCTTC. It yields the protein CASSEGQGNYGYTF.

This chain joins TRBV5-1 and TRBJ2-1; tentative D call: TRBD2 (6 bases). V was pared by 0 bases and J by 7 bases, with 14 bases between. CDR3 length: 15 residues. CDR1 SGHRS and CDR2 YFSETQ come from the germline V gene. The CDR3 region is CASSLAGLGRNEQFF. CDR3 DNA: TGCGCCAGCAGCTTGGCGGGACTGGGAAGGAATGAGCAGTTCTTC.

The chain uses TRBV7-2 and TRBJ1-3; tentatively, D is TRBD1 (6 bases). The CDR3 sequence is 14 residues long. Germline V gene sequence: CDR1 SGHTA, CDR2 FQGNSA. Deletions cut 5 bases from V and 4 bases from J, with 12 bases between. Here the CDR3 reads CASSLRQEGNTIYF. DNA of the CDR3: TGTGCCAGCAGCCTCAGACAGGAGGGAAACACCATATATTTT. Full variable domain (rest looked up from reference TRBV7-2 and TRBJ1-3): GAGVSQSPSNKVTEKGKDVELRCDPISGHTALYWYRQSLGQGLEFLIYFQGNSAPDKSGLPSDRFSAERTGGSVSTLTIQRTQQEDSAVYLCASSLRQEGNTIYFGEGSWLTVV.

CDR3: CASSLRVDRLQLFF. CDR3 DNA sequence: TGTGCCAGCAGCTTAAGAGTGGACAGACTGCAACTGTTTTTT. The V call is TRBV7-8, the J call TRBJ1-4, with D tentatively TRBD1 (6 bases). V dropped 2 bases and J dropped 12 bases, with 16 bases sitting between them. CDR3 length equals 14 residues. Germline loops: CDR1 SGHVS, CDR2 FQNEAQ. The complete variable domain, with remaining parts taken from reference TRBV7-8 and TRBJ1-4, reads GAGVSQSPRYKVAKRGQDVALRCDPISGHVSLFWYQQALGQGPEFLTYFQNEAQLDKSGLPSDRFFAERPEGSVSTLKIQRTQQEDSAVYLCASSLRVDRLQLFFGSGTQLSVL.

The CDR3 nucleotides are TGTGCCAGCAGCGTGGGGACTAGCGGGAGCCTCCGGCGGCAGTACTTC. Translating gives CASSVGTSGSLRRQYF. The chain is built from TRBV5-6 and TRBJ2-7; 14 bases fit TRBD2. Germline V gives CDR1 SGHDT, CDR2 YYEEEE. CDR3 length: 16 amino acids. The V and J ends lost 4 bases and 9 bases, in that order; junction bases with no gene match: 12.

This chain joins TRBV28 and TRBJ2-5; D gene ambiguous. The germline V and J ends were trimmed by 3 bases and 2 bases, with 10 bases remaining between them. The CDR3 spans 14 residues. CDR1 is MDHEN and CDR2 is SYDVKM in the germline V gene. DNA for the CDR3: TGTGCCAGCAGTTTTTTGGCTAGACAAGAGACCCAGTACTTC. Protein product: CASSFLARQETQYF.

Note on this clone: This same CDR3 is encoded by further DNA sequences in the sample. The chain employs TRBV9 and TRBJ2-7, with 9 bases fitting TRBD2. Germline-derived CDR1 and CDR2 are SGDLS and YYNGEE. The CDR3 has 15 amino acids. V was clipped by 1 base and J by 7 bases; unmatched bases: 9. CDR3 sequence reads: CASSVRLAGAGEQYF. The CDR3, as DNA: TGTGCCAGCAGCGTACGTTTAGCGGGAGCAGGGGAGCAGTACTTC.

The chain uses TRBV28 and TRBJ2-1; TRBD2 matches 8 bases. The trim removed 5 bases at V and 10 bases at J, leaving 4 bases unmatched. CDR3 length: 12 residues. The germline V gene has CDR1 MDHEN and CDR2 SYDVKM. The CDR3 protein is CASSHIAGEQFF. For the CDR3, the DNA is TGTGCCAGCAGTCACATAGCGGGGGAGCAGTTCTTC.

This clone appeared a single time. The chain employs TRBV15 and TRBJ1-5, with 8 bases that match TRBD1. The V gene end was trimmed by 1 base and the J gene end by 5 bases; junction bases not matched to a gene: 7. This CDR3 spans 16 amino acids. The V gene's germline CDR1 is LNHNV and CDR2 YYDKDF (reference sequence). The CDR3 DNA sequence: TGTGCCACCAGCAGAGTGATCGCAGGGGGCGATCAGCCCCAGCATTTT. This translates into CATSRVIAGGDQPQHF.

CDR3 in DNA: TGCGCCAGCAGCTTGACAGGGATGAGCCGCCAAGAGACCCAGTACTTC. Amino acids: CASSLTGMSRQETQYF. The J gene is TRBJ2-5, the V gene TRBV5-1; possible D gene TRBD1, 6 bases. Germline loops: CDR1 SGHRS, CDR2 YFSETQ. This CDR3 has 16 residues. The V gene lost 1 base and the J gene lost 1 base, with 14 bases spanning the gap.

The chain employs TRBV7-2 and TRBJ1-6; 9 nucleotides align to TRBD1. V shed 4 bases, J shed 10 bases, and the junction held 8 bases outside the gene matches. This CDR3 contains 15 residues. In germline, CDR1 is SGHTA, CDR2 FQGNSA. DNA of the CDR3: TGTGCCAGCAGCTCATCCGGGACAGGGAGATCACCCCTCCACTTT. It yields the protein CASSSSGTGRSPLHF.

This rearrangement joins TRBV7-2 to TRBJ1-2; D remains ambiguous. The V gene lost 4 bases and the J gene lost 2 bases, with 11 bases spanning the gap. Looked up from germline, CDR1 is SGHTA and CDR2 is FQGNSA. The CDR3 covers 14 residues. The CDR3 nucleotides read TGTGCCAGCAGCTCGGGAATCTTAAACTATGGCTACACCTTC. Translated, it gives CASSSGILNYGYTF.

This clone was picked up one time. The rearrangement links TRBV7-2 to TRBJ1-6, with TRBD1 identical over 8 bases. J gave up 6 bases and V 3 bases, and 4 bases lay outside the gene matches. This CDR3 is built from 15 residues. Germline V gives CDR1 SGHTA, CDR2 FQGNSA. The CDR3 DNA sequence: TGTGCCAGCAGCTTGGACAGGGCGCCTAATTCACCCCTCCACTTT. It yields the protein CASSLDRAPNSPLHF. The whole variable domain, filled in from reference TRBV7-2 and TRBJ1-6, reads GAGVSQSPSNKVTEKGKDVELRCDPISGHTALYWYRQSLGQGLEFLIYFQGNSAPDKSGLPSDRFSAERTGGSVSTLTIQRTQQEDSAVYLCASSLDRAPNSPLHFGNGTRLTVT.

This clone came up a few times. The V call is TRBV7-6, the J call TRBJ1-2; D is ambiguous. Germline V gene sequence: CDR1 SGHVS, CDR2 FNYEAQ. Trimming stripped 1 base from V and 4 bases from J, with 7 bases between. The length of the CDR3 is 13 residues. This CDR3 reads CASSLGEGYGYTF. CDR3 nucleotides: TGTGCCAGCAGCTTAGGGGAGGGCTATGGCTACACCTTC.

This sequence joins TRBV14 and TRBJ2-6; 8 bases are shared with TRBD1. This CDR3 is 15 amino acids long. Germline loops: CDR1 SGHDN, CDR2 FVKESK. V shed 8 bases, J shed 3 bases, and the junction held 6 bases outside the gene matches. CDR3 protein: CASQKTGVGANVLTF. CDR3 bases: TGTGCCAGCCAGAAGACAGGGGTTGGGGCCAACGTCCTGACTTTC.

The chain couples TRBV27 to TRBJ2-7; TRBD2 agrees at 11 bases. V lost 4 bases and J lost 5; bases outside the gene matches: 10. The CDR3 is made up of 16 amino acids. CDR1 and CDR2 from the germline V gene are MNHEY and SMNVEV (reference sequence). The CDR3 region is CASSSILAGGVDEQYF. In nucleotides, the CDR3 is TGTGCCAGCAGTTCGATTCTAGCGGGAGGTGTCGACGAGCAGTACTTC.

The chain combines TRBV29-1 with TRBJ2-7; D ambiguous. The V end was cut by 7 bases, the J end by 2 bases, with 12 bases between. This CDR3 is 12 amino acids long. The germline gives CDR1 SQVTM, CDR2 ANQGSEA. CDR3 coding DNA: TGCAGCGCGGTGGAGCCCCCCTACGAGCAGTACTTC. Protein product: CSAVEPPYEQYF.

The chain carries TRBV13 and TRBJ2-7, with TRBD2 matching over 7 bases. The CDR3 length is 14 residues. Germline assignment: CDR1 PRHDT and CDR2 FYEKMQ (reference sequence). V trimming: 5 bases; J trimming: 5 bases; junction bases outside the gene matches: 9. The CDR3 sequence: CASSQRTSSNEQYF. The CDR3 bases are TGTGCCAGCAGCCAACGGACTAGTTCAAACGAGCAGTACTTC.

This clone has a single count. The genes are TRBV19 and TRBJ2-1; TRBD2 aligns across 7 bases. This CDR3 spans 16 amino acids. CDR1 is LNHDA and CDR2 is SQIVND in the germline V gene (reference sequence). Germline trimming cut 6 bases from V and 3 bases from J; bases unmatched to any gene: 11. Here the CDR3 reads CASSGVSGSFYNEQFF. As DNA, the CDR3 is TGTGCCAGTAGCGGCGTTAGCGGGTCGTTCTACAATGAGCAGTTCTTC.

The chain is built from TRBV19 and TRBJ1-2; TRBD1 aligns across 7 bases. The germline CDR1 and CDR2 sequences are LNHDA and SQIVND (reference sequence). Trimming at V came to 3 bases and at J to 3 bases, leaving 7 bases not matched to a gene. The CDR3 runs to 15 residues. CDR3 sequence reads: CASSIQRGRDYGYTF. The CDR3 DNA reads TGTGCCAGTAGTATTCAGAGGGGGCGAGACTATGGCTACACCTTC.

The J gene is TRBJ2-2, the V gene TRBV15; 7 nucleotides agree with TRBD2. Germline CDR1 is LNHNV and CDR2 is YYDKDF (reference sequence). This CDR3 spans 17 amino acids. The V gene end was trimmed by 3 bases and the J gene end by 4 bases; junction bases not matched to a gene: 11. CDR3 residues: CATSSPMTGTTTGELFF. CDR3 nucleotides: TGTGCCACCAGCAGTCCAATGACCGGGACTACCACCGGGGAGCTGTTTTTT.

This chain joins TRBV23-1 and TRBJ2-2, with TRBD1 identical over 9 bases. TRBV23-1 is filed as an ORF, its function uncertain. After removal of 6 bases from V and 5 bases from J, the junction contained 7 bases not matched to a gene. The CDR3 has 15 residues. The CDR3 protein is CASSPTGGGTGELFF. CDR3 nucleotide sequence: TGCGCCAGCAGCCCCACAGGGGGCGGGACCGGGGAGCTGTTTTTT.

This chain links TRBV21-1 with TRBJ1-2; the table's D gene call, TRBD1, was not cross checked with the DNA. TRBV21-1 is deemed a pseudogene. The CDR3 extends over 15 amino acids. DNA of the CDR3: TGTGCCAGCAGCAAAGCAGGACAGAACAACTATGGCTACACCTTC. Its translation is CASSKAGQNNYGYTF.

This chain connects TRBV19 to TRBJ2-7, with D tentatively TRBD1 (5 bases). This CDR3 spans 13 amino acids. Trimming pared 5 bases from V and 5 bases from J, leaving 13 bases between. Germline V gene sequence: CDR1 LNHDA, CDR2 SQIVND (reference sequence). The CDR3 loop is CASSQGTAHEQYF. The CDR3 nucleotides are TGTGCCAGTAGTCAGGGAACGGCCCACGAGCAGTACTTC.

The chain recombines TRBV5-1 with TRBJ2-3; a weak D match, TRBD2 (6 bases). The CDR3 loop spans 16 amino acids. V lost 1 base, J lost 2 bases, and 14 bases lay in between. Germline V gene data show CDR1 as SGHRS and CDR2 as YFSETQ. The CDR3 nucleotides are TGCGCCAGCAGCTTGCTTAGCGGCCTTGCCACAGATACGCAGTATTTT. Residues: CASSLLSGLATDTQYF.